These 26 T cell receptor beta chains were all obtained from the same sample, sequenced in a study of blood T cell repertoires in COVID-19. Profiled with immunoSEQ multiplex PCR; TCRdb holds only in-frame clones, not every one. The sample holds 52,000 or so clones, less than 95% seen once. The source material was peripheral blood. All receptors come from a human donor in a cohort sampled during active COVID-19.

The chain uses TRBV30 and TRBJ1-6; no definite D call. This CDR3 contains 14 residues. Between the trimmed V and J ends, which lost 2 bases and 4 bases, there was a span of 9 bases. Germline lookup yields CDR1 GTSNPN and CDR2 SVGIG (reference sequence). The chain's CDR3 is CAWSRSVYNSPLHF. The DNA for the CDR3 is TGTGCCTGGAGTCGGTCTGTATATAATTCACCCCTCCACTTT.

V gene TRBV12-3 or TRBV12-4 combines with J gene TRBJ1-2; 7 bases match TRBD1. Unmatched junction bases numbered 4, after V lost 5 bases and J lost 7 bases. The CDR3 totals 12 residues. The CDR3 coding sequence is TGTGCCAGCAGTCTAAACAGGGGTGGCTACACCTTC. Amino acids: CASSLNRGGYTF.

The gene calls are TRBV11-2 and TRBJ1-2; TRBD1 might be the D (5 bases). V gave up 2 bases and J gave up 6 bases, with 19 bases separating them. This CDR3 region has 16 residues. Germline V gene lookup returns CDR1 SGHAT and CDR2 FQNNGV. The CDR3 loop is CASSLFRWDLTDGYTF. The CDR3 DNA reads TGTGCCAGCAGCTTATTTAGATGGGACTTAACTGATGGCTACACCTTC.

The gene calls are TRBV4-1 and TRBJ1-4; D is perhaps TRBD1 (5 bases). CDR1 is MGHRA, CDR2 YSYEKL, per germline. The CDR3 totals 16 residues. Trimming removed 1 base from V and 4 bases from J, with 13 bases in between. The CDR3 reads CASSQVTWGGNEKLFF. The CDR3 DNA follows: TGCGCCAGCAGCCAAGTGACCTGGGGGGGTAATGAAAAACTGTTTTTT.

The rearrangement joins TRBV10-3 to TRBJ2-2; 14 positions match TRBD2. Germline lookup yields CDR1 ENHRY and CDR2 SYGVKD. The J segment lost 5 bases and the V segment lost 2 bases, leaving 13 bases of the junction unmatched. The CDR3 extends over 20 amino acids. The CDR3 loop is CAISETRLAGGPNGTGELFF. DNA for the CDR3: TGTGCCATCAGTGAGACCCGACTAGCGGGAGGGCCGAATGGAACCGGGGAGCTGTTTTTT.

This chain links TRBV7-9 with TRBJ2-3; 7 bases are a match to TRBD2. Germline V gene sequence: CDR1 SEHNR, CDR2 FQNEAQ (reference sequence). This CDR3 has 17 residues. V dropped 5 bases and J dropped 6; count of bases not matched to a gene: 17. CDR3 loop: CASSPTRPSGDGDTQYF. DNA for the CDR3: TGTGCCAGCAGCCCCACGCGCCCTAGCGGAGACGGGGATACGCAGTATTTT.

The chain recombines TRBV6-6 with TRBJ1-1; no firm D call. With 2 bases removed from V and 8 bases from J, the gap between germline ends came to 12 bases. Germline V CDR1 and CDR2: MNHNY, SVGAGI (reference sequence). The CDR3 sequence is 13 residues long. The CDR3 here is CASSYRGRGEAFF. CDR3 bases: TGTGCCAGCAGTTACAGAGGAAGAGGAGAAGCTTTCTTT.

The CDR3 spells CASSLVLGGQGFGNQPQHF. In DNA, the CDR3 is TGTGCCAGCAGCTTAGTCCTGGGTGGACAGGGGTTTGGCAATCAGCCCCAGCATTTT. The chain carries TRBV7-8 and TRBJ1-5; 9 bases are shared with TRBD1. This CDR3 has 19 amino acids. Germline CDR1 is SGHVS and CDR2 is FQNEAQ. Unmatched junction bases numbered 12, after V lost 1 base and J lost 2 bases.

For this clone: Within the sample, other DNA sequences also encode this same CDR3. CDR3 sequence: CASSFSGSSYNEQFF. The CDR3 region has the DNA TGCGCCAGCAGCTTTAGCGGGAGTTCCTACAATGAGCAGTTCTTC. The chain couples TRBV5-1 to TRBJ2-1, with 9 bases matching TRBD2. The CDR3 is 15 amino acids. Per the germline V gene, CDR1 is SGHRS and CDR2 is YFSETQ. V lost 2 bases, J lost 1 base, and 1 base stayed unmatched.

The V call is TRBV3-1 (or the pseudogene TRBV3-2), the J call TRBJ1-1, with a weak D call TRBD1 (6 bases). V was cut by 3 bases and J by 0 bases, with 14 bases left in between. CDR1 is LGHDT and CDR2 is YNNKEL in the germline V gene (reference sequence). The CDR3 spans 16 residues. DNA of the CDR3: TGTGCCAGCAGCCAGCCCAAGACAGGAATGAACACTGAAGCTTTCTTT. Its protein product is CASSQPKTGMNTEAFF.

The rearrangement joins TRBV5-1 to TRBJ2-1, with 7 positions matching TRBD2. Trimming took 3 bases from V and 1 from J; bases not matched to a gene: 10. The germline V gene encodes CDR1 SGHRS and CDR2 YFSETQ. The length of the CDR3 is 17 residues. CDR3: CASSWPPGGSSYNEQFF. CDR3 nucleotides: TGCGCCAGCAGCTGGCCCCCGGGCGGGAGTTCCTACAATGAGCAGTTCTTC.

This chain connects TRBV7-8 to TRBJ1-2, with D perhaps TRBD1 (5 bases). Germline assignment: CDR1 SGHVS and CDR2 FQNEAQ. The length of the CDR3 is 14 residues. Trimming took off 1 base at V and 9 bases at J, with 15 bases between the two ends. The CDR3: CASSLGTPDGRYTF. The DNA for the CDR3 is TGTGCCAGCAGCTTAGGGACACCCGACGGTCGCTACACCTTC.

The CDR3 DNA follows: TGTGCCAGCAGTTTAAGGGCACGGGGGACGAGGGGCAATCAGCCCCAGCATTTT. This sequence encodes CASSLRARGTRGNQPQHF. V and J are TRBV27 and TRBJ1-5; tentatively, D is TRBD1 (5 bases). CDR1 is MNHEY and CDR2 is SMNVEV in the germline V gene (reference sequence). V was cut by 2 bases and J by 2 bases, with 19 bases left in between. This CDR3 has 18 residues.

The rearrangement joins TRBV11-2 to TRBJ1-2; no firm D call. V lost 3 bases and J 8 bases, leaving 7 bases between the germline ends. CDR3 length equals 11 residues. CDR1 is SGHAT, CDR2 FQNNGV, per germline. The CDR3 DNA reads TGTGCCAGCAGCTTCGGGAGGGGCTACACCTTC. This sequence encodes CASSFGRGYTF. Filled out from reference TRBV11-2 and TRBJ1-2, the complete variable domain reads EAGVAQSPRYKIIEKRQSVAFWCNPISGHATLYWYQQILGQGPKLLIQFQNNGVVDDSQLPKDRFSAERLKGVDSTLKIQPAKLEDSAVYLCASSFGRGYTFGSGTRLTVV.

The genes are TRBV7-3 and TRBJ2-5; D might be TRBD2 (6 bases). V was pared by 2 bases and J by 5 bases, with 15 bases between. Germline CDR1 and CDR2: SGHTA and FQGTGA. The CDR3 covers 15 residues. This CDR3 is CASSLGGVSVETQYF. In DNA form, the CDR3 reads TGTGCCAGCAGCTTAGGAGGGGTCTCCGTGGAGACCCAGTACTTC.

This clone was counted once. This sequence joins TRBV29-1 and TRBJ2-2; maybe TRBD2 (5 bases). The CDR3 runs 15 residues. V was clipped by 0 bases and J by 4 bases, with 12 bases between them. The germline CDR1 and CDR2 sequences are SQVTM and ANQGSEA. The CDR3 nucleotides read TGCAGCGTTGAAGATGGTCGGAGGCGCACCGGGGAGCTGTTTTTT. This codes for CSVEDGRRRTGELFF.

The CDR3, as DNA: TGTGCCAGCAGCAATGGAGGTCCAATGAACACTGAAGCTTTCTTT. Translated, it gives CASSNGGPMNTEAFF. The genes are TRBV21-1 and TRBJ1-1. TRBV21-1 is described as a pseudogene. This CDR3 is 15 amino acids long.

The count of this clone is one. J is TRBJ2-5 and V is TRBV9; 9 bases match TRBD2. V shed 3 bases and J 5 bases; nucleotides not matched to a gene: 14. Germline lookup yields CDR1 SGDLS and CDR2 YYNGEE. The CDR3 covers 17 residues. This chain's CDR3 is CASSASGGAGGVETQYF. In nucleotides, the CDR3 is TGTGCCAGCAGCGCCTCAGGCGGGGCGGGAGGGGTGGAGACCCAGTACTTC. Supplemented by reference TRBV9 and TRBJ2-5, the full variable domain reads DSGVTQTPKHLITATGQRVTLRCSPRSGDLSVYWYQQSLDQGLQFLIQYYNGEERAKGNILERFSAQQFPDLHSELNLSSLELGDSALYFCASSASGGAGGVETQYFGPGTRLLVL.

V is TRBV9 and J is TRBJ2-2, with 7 bases fitting TRBD2. V was pared by 0 bases and J by 4 bases, with 3 bases of the junction left unmatched. The CDR3 length is 15 residues. The germline V gene encodes CDR1 SGDLS and CDR2 YYNGEE. The CDR3 DNA follows: TGTGCCAGCAGCGTAGGTGGGAGGGCCACCGGGGAGCTGTTTTTT. It codes for CASSVGGRATGELFF.

The chain carries TRBV19 and TRBJ2-2; 10 bases map to TRBD2. This CDR3 is built from 16 residues. The V gene's germline CDR1 is LNHDA and CDR2 SQIVND (reference sequence). V lost 2 bases, J lost 0 bases, and 0 bases stayed unmatched. The CDR3 DNA sequence: TGTGCCAGTAGTATAACTAGCGGGACGAACACCGGGGAGCTGTTTTTT. Protein sequence: CASSITSGTNTGELFF.

This clone was found once. This chain uses TRBV28 with TRBJ2-3, with 7 nucleotides matching TRBD2. V lost 3 bases and J lost 6; bases outside the gene matches: 12. The CDR3 length is 16 residues. The germline gives CDR1 MDHEN, CDR2 SYDVKM. The CDR3 loop is CASSFGASGIRDTQYF. In nucleotides, the CDR3 is TGTGCCAGCAGTTTCGGAGCTAGCGGCATAAGGGATACGCAGTATTTT. The full variable domain, with the rest looked up from reference TRBV28 and TRBJ2-3, is DVKVTQSSRYLVKRTGEKVFLECVQDMDHENMFWYRQDPGLGLRLIYFSYDVKMKEKGDIPEGYSVSREKKERFSLILESASTNQTSMYLCASSFGASGIRDTQYFGPGTRLTVL.

The chain couples TRBV14 to TRBJ2-3; TRBD2 is a possible D gene (6 bases). The CDR3 extends over 17 amino acids. CDR1 SGHDN and CDR2 FVKESK come from the germline V gene. The V and J ends lost 0 bases and 2 bases respectively, with 15 bases between them. This CDR3 is CASSQDDFGLSTDTQYF. CDR3 DNA: TGTGCCAGCAGCCAAGATGATTTTGGACTATCCACAGATACGCAGTATTTT. Full variable domain (outside the CDR3, taken from reference TRBV14 and TRBJ2-3): EAGVTQFPSHSVIEKGQTVTLRCDPISGHDNLYWYRRVMGKEIKFLLHFVKESKQDESGMPNNRFLAERTGGTYSTLKVQPAELEDSGVYFCASSQDDFGLSTDTQYFGPGTRLTVL.

The chain is built from TRBV6-2 or TRBV6-3 and TRBJ1-3, with D possibly TRBD1 on 6 matching bases. This CDR3 is built from 14 residues. From germline, CDR1 is MNHEY and CDR2 SVGEGT. V shed 6 bases and J shed 5 bases, with 14 bases lying between them. The CDR3 sequence: CASSEDRIRNTIYF. CDR3 sequence (DNA): TGTGCCAGCAGCGAAGACAGGATAAGAAACACCATATATTTT.

The chain joins TRBV7-2 to TRBJ2-3; unclear D gene. V was clipped by 1 base and J by 1 base, with 12 bases between them. The germline gives CDR1 SGHTA, CDR2 FQGNSA. The CDR3 runs 16 residues. The CDR3: CASSLGVRLGTDTQYF. The CDR3 DNA is TGTGCCAGCAGCTTAGGGGTGCGGCTCGGCACAGATACGCAGTATTTT. Based on the CDR3 plus reference TRBV7-2 and TRBJ2-3, the full variable domain is GAGVSQSPSNKVTEKGKDVELRCDPISGHTALYWYRQSLGQGLEFLIYFQGNSAPDKSGLPSDRFSAERTGGSVSTLTIQRTQQEDSAVYLCASSLGVRLGTDTQYFGPGTRLTVL.

The chain is built from TRBV2 and TRBJ2-1, with a possible D match to TRBD2 (5 bases). Germline V gene data show CDR1 as SNHLY and CDR2 as FYNNEI. The V and J ends lost 0 bases and 4 bases respectively, with 7 bases between them. The CDR3 loop spans 14 amino acids. CDR3 loop: CASSEASGYNEQFF. CDR3 nucleotide sequence: TGTGCCAGCAGTGAAGCCTCGGGATACAATGAGCAGTTCTTC. The full variable domain, rest sourced from reference TRBV2 and TRBJ2-1, is EPEVTQTPSHQVTQMGQEVILRCVPISNHLYFYWYRQILGQKVEFLVSFYNNEISEKSEIFDDQFSVERPDGSNFTLKIRSTKLEDSAMYFCASSEASGYNEQFFGPGTRLTVL.

This clone was picked up a small number of times. The genes are TRBV10-2 and TRBJ2-3, with 12 bases fitting TRBD2. CDR3 length: 18 amino acids. CDR1 is WSHSY and CDR2 is SAAADI in the germline V gene. V lost 5 bases, J lost 4 bases, and 13 bases stayed unmatched. This chain's CDR3 is CASSWSSGRAGFADTQYF. CDR3 coding DNA: TGCGCCAGCAGTTGGTCTAGCGGGAGGGCGGGCTTCGCAGATACGCAGTATTTT.